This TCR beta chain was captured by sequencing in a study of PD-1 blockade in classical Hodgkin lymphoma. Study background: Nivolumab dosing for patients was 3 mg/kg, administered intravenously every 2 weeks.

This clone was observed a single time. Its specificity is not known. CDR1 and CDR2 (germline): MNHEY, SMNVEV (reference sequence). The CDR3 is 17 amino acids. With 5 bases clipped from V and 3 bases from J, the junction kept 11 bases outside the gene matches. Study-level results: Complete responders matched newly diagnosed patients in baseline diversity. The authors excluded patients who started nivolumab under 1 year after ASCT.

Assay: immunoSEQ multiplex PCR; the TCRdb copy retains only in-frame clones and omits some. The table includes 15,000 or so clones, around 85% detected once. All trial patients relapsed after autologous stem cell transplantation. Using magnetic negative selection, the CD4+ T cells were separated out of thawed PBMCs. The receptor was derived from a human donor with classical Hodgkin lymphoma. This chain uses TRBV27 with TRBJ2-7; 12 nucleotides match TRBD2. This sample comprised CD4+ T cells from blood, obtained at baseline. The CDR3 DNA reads TGTGCCAGCAGTAAGACCCCGGGACTAGCGGGTATCTACGAGCAGTACTTC. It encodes CASSKTPGLAGIYEQYF.